This T cell receptor (beta chain) was captured by sequencing in a study of Tregs in tolerant kidney transplant recipients. Unstimulated regulatory T cells (CD4+CD25+CD127-), CD4+CD25- non-regulatory cells, CD4 and CD8 cells were FACS-sorted from thawed PBMCs. Trimming removed 1 base from V and 6 bases from J, with 16 bases in between. Germline CDR1 SGHVS, CDR2 FNYEAQ. There are 16 residues in the CDR3. As regards this clone: What it binds is not known.

TCRdb's table, derived via immunoSEQ multiplex PCR, lists solely in-frame clones and lacks some. The sample shows some 90,000 clones, around nine tenths of them seen only once. Overall study findings and caveats: Findings come from small patient numbers and require larger validation. Biological reproducibility was not directly addressed in this study.

Sequenced sample: CD8+ T cells from blood. The clonotype was recovered from a human donor in good health. The rearrangement uses TRBV7-6 and TRBJ2-1; a possible D gene is TRBD2 (5 bases). The CDR3 region has the DNA TGTGCCAGCAGCTTAGTAGTGGAACTGGACTTCAATGAGCAGTTCTTC. This gives the protein CASSLVVELDFNEQFF.